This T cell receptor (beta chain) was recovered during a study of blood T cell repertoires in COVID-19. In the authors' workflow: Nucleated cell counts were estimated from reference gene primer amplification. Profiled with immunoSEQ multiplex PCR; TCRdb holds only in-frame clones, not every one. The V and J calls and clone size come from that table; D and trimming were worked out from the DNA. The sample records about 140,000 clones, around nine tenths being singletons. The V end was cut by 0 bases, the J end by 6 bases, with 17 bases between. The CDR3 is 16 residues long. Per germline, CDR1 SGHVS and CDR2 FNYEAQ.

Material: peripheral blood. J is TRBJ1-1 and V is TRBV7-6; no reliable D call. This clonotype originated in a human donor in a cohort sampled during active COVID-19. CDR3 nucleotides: TGTGCCAGCAGCTTAGCGCCGCCGGAGGGAGGACCTGAAGCTTTCTTT. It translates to CASSLAPPEGGPEAFF.